These T cell receptor beta chains were read from a single sample in a study of lymphopenia after photon versus proton radiotherapy. Method: immunoSEQ multiplex PCR; TCRdb's copy keeps in-frame clones and lacks some. The data hold more than 15,000 clones, with 70% to 90% observed a single time. The material was peripheral blood, obtained from a patient treated with photon-based radiotherapy. The receptors stem from a woman aged 45-65 years with pancreatic cancer. The CDR3 runs from the conserved cysteine through the conserved F or W. D genes are given only for firm matches. Clone size is not always given. Where it is, it says once, few, many or a class for expanded clones.

abundance: few; v_gene: TRBV6-1; d_gene: TRBD2; j_gene: TRBJ2-3; CDR3aa: CASSEGRELPDTQYF; CDR3nt: TGTGCCAGCAGTGAAGGGCGGGAGCTTCCAGATACGCAGTATTTT
abundance: NA; v_gene: TRBV19; d_gene: TRBD2; j_gene: TRBJ2-1; CDR3aa: CASSIAPYWAGGDNEQFF; CDR3nt: TGTGCCAGTAGTATAGCCCCCTACTGGGCGGGAGGGGACAATGAGCAGTTCTTC
abundance: NA; v_gene: TRBV7-6; d_gene: TRBD1; j_gene: TRBJ1-4; CDR3aa: CASSPGQGAPRIEKLFF; CDR3nt: TGTGCCAGCAGCCCAGGACAGGGGGCTCCCCGGATTGAAAAACTGTTTTTT
abundance: NA; v_gene: TRBV13; d_gene: NA; j_gene: TRBJ2-5; CDR3aa: CASSLRLQETQYF; CDR3nt: TGTGCCAGCAGCCTTAGATTACAAGAGACCCAGTACTTC
abundance: NA; v_gene: TRBV7-2; d_gene: NA; j_gene: TRBJ1-1; CDR3aa: CASSSTYTEAFF; CDR3nt: TGTGCCAGCAGCAGTACGTACACTGAAGCTTTCTTT
abundance: NA; v_gene: TRBV29-1; d_gene: NA; j_gene: TRBJ2-3; CDR3aa: CSVSGGVKPTDTQYF; CDR3nt: TGCAGCGTGAGTGGAGGAGTTAAGCCCACAGATACGCAGTATTTT
abundance: NA; v_gene: TRBV2; d_gene: NA; j_gene: TRBJ2-2; CDR3aa: CASSEERYPTGELFF; CDR3nt: TGTGCCAGCAGTGAAGAGCGGTATCCCACCGGGGAGCTGTTTTTT
abundance: NA; v_gene: TRBV2; d_gene: NA; j_gene: TRBJ1-5; CDR3aa: CASSGTRQPQHF; CDR3nt: TGTGCCAGCAGTGGTACACGACAGCCCCAGCATTTT
abundance: NA; v_gene: TRBV9; d_gene: NA; j_gene: TRBJ2-1; CDR3aa: CASSALSGVGYNEQFF; CDR3nt: TGTGCCAGCAGCGCCTTATCAGGGGTAGGTTACAATGAGCAGTTCTTC
abundance: NA; v_gene: TRBV5-6; d_gene: NA; j_gene: TRBJ2-1; CDR3aa: CASGQVDLLRNEQFF; CDR3nt: TGTGCCAGCGGTCAGGTTGACTTGTTGAGGAATGAGCAGTTCTTC
abundance: NA; v_gene: TRBV5-1; d_gene: TRBD2; j_gene: TRBJ2-3; CDR3aa: CASSSNPGLAGGRTDTQYF; CDR3nt: TGCGCCAGCAGCTCTAACCCGGGACTAGCGGGAGGACGCACAGATACGCAGTATTTT
abundance: few; v_gene: TRBV28; d_gene: TRBD1; j_gene: TRBJ1-2; CDR3aa: CASTPLGTGRGYTF; CDR3nt: TGTGCCAGCACCCCCCTCGGGACAGGACGTGGCTACACCTTC
abundance: NA; v_gene: TRBV7-7; d_gene: NA; j_gene: TRBJ2-1; CDR3aa: CASSLKPSTGTIYNEQFF; CDR3nt: TGTGCCAGCAGCCTTAAACCTTCGACCGGGACCATATACAATGAGCAGTTCTTC
abundance: NA; v_gene: TRBV29-1; d_gene: TRBD1; j_gene: TRBJ1-2; CDR3aa: CSVGDRANYGYTF; CDR3nt: TGCAGCGTCGGGGACAGGGCTAACTATGGCTACACCTTC
abundance: NA; v_gene: TRBV28; d_gene: TRBD1; j_gene: TRBJ1-6; CDR3aa: CASSLDREEGSPLHF; CDR3nt: TGTGCCAGCAGTTTAGACAGGGAGGAAGGATCACCCCTCCACTTT
abundance: NA; v_gene: TRBV2; d_gene: TRBD2; j_gene: TRBJ2-1; CDR3aa: CASSGPGGFYNEQFF; CDR3nt: TGTGCCAGCAGTGGGCCGGGAGGCTTTTACAATGAGCAGTTCTTC
abundance: NA; v_gene: TRBV6-1; d_gene: NA; j_gene: TRBJ1-5; CDR3aa: CASSENRGNQPQHF; CDR3nt: TGTGCCAGCAGTGAGAATAGGGGCAATCAGCCCCAGCATTTT
abundance: NA; v_gene: TRBV14; d_gene: NA; j_gene: TRBJ2-5; CDR3aa: CASSQGKTGYETQYF; CDR3nt: TGTGCCAGCAGCCAAGGAAAGACCGGGTATGAGACCCAGTACTTC
abundance: NA; v_gene: TRBV5-5; d_gene: NA; j_gene: TRBJ2-7; CDR3aa: CASSPLGDGSTYEQYF; CDR3nt: TGTGCCAGCAGCCCATTAGGTGACGGTTCGACCTACGAGCAGTACTTC
abundance: once; v_gene: TRBV9; d_gene: TRBD1; j_gene: TRBJ1-6; CDR3aa: CASSAGTVNSPLHF; CDR3nt: TGTGCCAGCAGCGCCGGGACAGTAAATTCACCCCTCCACTTT
abundance: NA; v_gene: TRBV28; d_gene: NA; j_gene: TRBJ2-1; CDR3aa: CASREVEYEQFF; CDR3nt: TGTGCCAGCAGAGAGGTGGAGTATGAGCAGTTCTTC
abundance: NA; v_gene: TRBV6-5; d_gene: TRBD1; j_gene: TRBJ2-1; CDR3aa: CASSLSQTGYNEQFF; CDR3nt: TGTGCCAGCAGCCTAAGTCAGACAGGGTACAATGAGCAGTTCTTC
abundance: NA; v_gene: TRBV27; d_gene: TRBD2; j_gene: TRBJ2-2; CDR3aa: CASRRGRTNTGELFF; CDR3nt: TGTGCCAGCAGACGCGGGAGGACGAACACCGGGGAGCTGTTTTTT
abundance: NA; v_gene: TRBV5-1; d_gene: NA; j_gene: TRBJ2-2; CDR3aa: CASSLLAINTGELFF; CDR3nt: TGCGCCAGCAGCTTGTTAGCGATTAACACCGGGGAGCTGTTTTTT
abundance: NA; v_gene: TRBV6-6; d_gene: NA; j_gene: TRBJ1-5; CDR3aa: CASSWGSNQPQHF; CDR3nt: TGTGCCAGCAGCTGGGGTTCCAATCAGCCCCAGCATTTT
abundance: once; v_gene: TRBV28; d_gene: NA; j_gene: TRBJ1-4; CDR3aa: CASTPQHLTNEKLFF; CDR3nt: TGTGCCAGCACCCCGCAACACCTAACTAATGAAAAACTGTTTTTT
abundance: NA; v_gene: TRBV18; d_gene: NA; j_gene: TRBJ2-7; CDR3aa: CASSAPDGARAYEQYF; CDR3nt: TGTGCCAGCTCCGCCCCCGACGGAGCGAGGGCCTACGAGCAGTACTTC
abundance: NA; v_gene: TRBV11-2; d_gene: TRBD1; j_gene: TRBJ2-5; CDR3aa: CASSQTGWKKETQYF; CDR3nt: TGTGCCAGCAGCCAGACAGGGTGGAAAAAAGAGACCCAGTACTTC
abundance: NA; v_gene: TRBV28; d_gene: TRBD1; j_gene: TRBJ2-7; CDR3aa: CASRRTGAFYEQYF; CDR3nt: TGTGCCAGCAGAAGGACAGGGGCCTTCTACGAGCAGTACTTC
abundance: NA; v_gene: TRBV4-3; d_gene: NA; j_gene: TRBJ1-2; CDR3aa: CASSQDSRTAEGYTF; CDR3nt: TGCGCCAGCAGCCAAGATTCCCGGACGGCGGAGGGCTACACCTTC
abundance: NA; v_gene: TRBV5-1; d_gene: NA; j_gene: TRBJ2-2; CDR3aa: CASSLRAANTGELFF; CDR3nt: TGCGCCAGCAGCTTGAGGGCAGCGAACACCGGGGAGCTGTTTTTT
abundance: NA; v_gene: TRBV7-2; d_gene: NA; j_gene: TRBJ1-1; CDR3aa: CASSPRTASNTEAFF; CDR3nt: TGTGCCAGCAGCCCAAGGACAGCTAGTAACACTGAAGCTTTCTTT
abundance: once; v_gene: TRBV6-5; d_gene: NA; j_gene: TRBJ2-2; CDR3aa: CASTSGGTGELFF; CDR3nt: TGTGCCAGCACATCGGGTGGCACCGGGGAGCTGTTTTTT
abundance: NA; v_gene: TRBV9; d_gene: NA; j_gene: TRBJ2-1; CDR3aa: CASSPHAKAVSEQFF; CDR3nt: TGTGCCAGCAGCCCTCACGCTAAAGCTGTTAGTGAGCAGTTCTTC
abundance: NA; v_gene: TRBV5-1; d_gene: NA; j_gene: TRBJ2-7; CDR3aa: CASSLQLGPTYEQYF; CDR3nt: TGCGCCAGCAGCTTGCAGCTCGGGCCCACCTACGAGCAGTACTTC
abundance: NA; v_gene: TRBV6-1; d_gene: NA; j_gene: TRBJ1-1; CDR3aa: CASGKGVRTEAFF; CDR3nt: TGTGCCAGTGGTAAGGGGGTCCGGACTGAAGCTTTCTTT
abundance: NA; v_gene: TRBV5-6; d_gene: NA; j_gene: TRBJ2-1; CDR3aa: CASSLDWGRLGNEQFF; CDR3nt: TGTGCCAGCAGCTTGGACTGGGGGCGTTTGGGAAATGAGCAGTTCTTC
abundance: NA; v_gene: TRBV28; d_gene: NA; j_gene: TRBJ2-7; CDR3aa: CASSFGGGEQYF; CDR3nt: TGTGCCAGCAGTTTCGGGGGAGGTGAGCAGTACTTC
abundance: NA; v_gene: TRBV28; d_gene: NA; j_gene: TRBJ2-7; CDR3aa: CASTSSSYEQYF; CDR3nt: TGTGCCAGCACCTCGTCCAGCTACGAGCAGTACTTC
abundance: NA; v_gene: TRBV5-4; d_gene: NA; j_gene: TRBJ2-6; CDR3aa: CASSLDTSGANVLTF; CDR3nt: TGTGCCAGCAGCTTGGACACCTCTGGGGCCAACGTCCTGACTTTC
abundance: NA; v_gene: TRBV27; d_gene: NA; j_gene: TRBJ2-1; CDR3aa: CASSLTTPPNEQFF; CDR3nt: TGTGCCAGCAGCCTAACAACCCCGCCCAATGAGCAGTTCTTC
abundance: NA; v_gene: TRBV28; d_gene: NA; j_gene: TRBJ1-5; CDR3aa: CASTPGGVAYQPQHF; CDR3nt: TGTGCCAGCACTCCTGGGGGGGTAGCGTATCAGCCCCAGCATTTT
abundance: NA; v_gene: TRBV5-6; d_gene: TRBD2; j_gene: TRBJ2-5; CDR3aa: CASSFSPGGQATRETQYF; CDR3nt: TGTGCCAGCAGCTTTTCGCCGGGGGGGCAGGCCACTCGGGAGACCCAGTACTTC
abundance: NA; v_gene: TRBV28; d_gene: NA; j_gene: TRBJ2-5; CDR3aa: CASRRGGDSRLEYF; CDR3nt: TGTGCCAGCAGAAGAGGGGGGGACAGCCGTTTGGAGTACTTC
abundance: NA; v_gene: TRBV19; d_gene: TRBD2; j_gene: TRBJ2-5; CDR3aa: CASSMGVAGLGETQYF; CDR3nt: TGTGCCAGTAGTATGGGGGTAGCGGGCCTGGGAGAGACCCAGTACTTC
abundance: NA; v_gene: TRBV19; d_gene: NA; j_gene: TRBJ2-1; CDR3aa: CASSIGGPYNEQFF; CDR3nt: TGTGCCAGTAGTATAGGGGGACCGTACAATGAGCAGTTCTTC
abundance: NA; v_gene: TRBV21-1; d_gene: NA; j_gene: TRBJ2-7; CDR3aa: CAPTSGSKIYEQYF; CDR3nt: TGTGCTCCGACTAGCGGGAGTAAAATATACGAGCAGTACTTC
abundance: NA; v_gene: TRBV9; d_gene: TRBD2; j_gene: TRBJ2-2; CDR3aa: CASSPRGGADGELFF; CDR3nt: TGTGCCAGCAGCCCCCGCGGGGGAGCGGACGGGGAGCTGTTTTTT
abundance: NA; v_gene: TRBV11-2; d_gene: NA; j_gene: TRBJ2-1; CDR3aa: CASSPRRLIGASNEQFF; CDR3nt: TGTGCCAGCAGCCCCCGTAGACTCATTGGGGCCTCCAATGAGCAGTTCTTC
abundance: NA; v_gene: TRBV5-8; d_gene: TRBD2; j_gene: TRBJ2-7; CDR3aa: CASSAGLARAYEQYF; CDR3nt: TGTGCCAGCAGCGCCGGACTAGCGCGGGCCTACGAGCAGTACTTC
abundance: NA; v_gene: TRBV15; d_gene: TRBD2; j_gene: TRBJ2-7; CDR3aa: CATSRVLSGMNYEQYF; CDR3nt: TGTGCCACCAGCAGAGTTCTTAGCGGGATGAACTACGAGCAGTACTTC
abundance: NA; v_gene: TRBV7-2; d_gene: NA; j_gene: TRBJ1-2; CDR3aa: CASSLSTGAYGYTF; CDR3nt: TGTGCCAGCAGCTTATCCACGGGGGCCTATGGCTACACCTTC
abundance: NA; v_gene: TRBV4-1; d_gene: NA; j_gene: TRBJ2-2; CDR3aa: CASSPRRDGELFF; CDR3nt: TGCGCCAGCAGCCCCCGAAGGGACGGGGAGCTGTTTTTT
abundance: NA; v_gene: TRBV29-1; d_gene: NA; j_gene: TRBJ2-7; CDR3aa: CSATSGLGGYEQYF; CDR3nt: TGCAGCGCCACGAGCGGGTTGGGTGGCTACGAGCAGTACTTC
abundance: NA; v_gene: TRBV18; d_gene: NA; j_gene: TRBJ2-5; CDR3aa: CASSPGQQETQYF; CDR3nt: TGTGCCAGCTCTCCCGGGCAGCAAGAGACCCAGTACTTC
abundance: once; v_gene: TRBV7-2; d_gene: NA; j_gene: TRBJ2-7; CDR3aa: CASRPGLGSSYEQYF; CDR3nt: TGTGCCAGCAGACCGGGACTGGGTAGCTCCTACGAGCAGTACTTC
abundance: NA; v_gene: TRBV27; d_gene: NA; j_gene: TRBJ2-3; CDR3aa: CASRLGGAAGRLSSTDTQYF; CDR3nt: TGTGCCAGCAGGTTAGGGGGGGCCGCGGGAAGACTTTCTAGCACAGATACGCAGTATTTT